This T cell receptor beta chain is from a study of blood T cell repertoires in COVID-19. Methods used by the authors: Cell counts per sample came from amplifying reference gene primers. TCRdb's table, derived via immunoSEQ multiplex PCR, lists solely in-frame clones and lacks some. D and trimming were read from the DNA, whereas the V and J calls and clone size are those reported in that table. The sample has about 160,000 clones; 82% are singletons. CDR1 SGHKS and CDR2 YYEKEE come from the germline V gene (reference sequence). V was cut by 1 base and J by 6 bases, with 14 bases left in between. This CDR3 spans 15 amino acids. Recruits, aged about 18 to 100 years, lived in 24 US areas. Participants were placed into cohorts based on the clinical history they reported. Cohort 3 recovery required two negative PCRs, clearance, or symptom resolution.

The J gene is TRBJ2-1, the V gene TRBV5-5; D is possibly TRBD2 (6 bases). Sequencing was carried out using PBMCs or T cells enriched from blood (not recorded which). The clonotype comes from a man aged 55 to 70 who had recovered from COVID-19. The CDR3 DNA sequence: TGTGCCAGCAGCTTGACTAGCCCTTTTCCCAATGAGCAGTTCTTC. It specifies CASSLTSPFPNEQFF.